This entry is about one T cell receptor (beta chain). Method: immunoSEQ multiplex PCR; TCRdb's copy keeps in-frame clones and lacks some. Among 2 million to 2.5 million clones, 93% were seen once, and the ten largest hold roughly 0.36%. The record originates from a study of shared clonotypes between healthy human individuals. The CDR3 is made up of 13 amino acids. Germline V gives CDR1 MNHNS, CDR2 SASEGT. The germline V and J ends were trimmed by 5 bases and 5 bases, with 11 bases remaining between them. This chain links TRBV6-1 with TRBJ2-3; a possible D gene is TRBD1 (6 bases). The sample taken for sequencing was naive CD4+ T cells from PBMCs. The sample's subset: CD45RA+ positively selected. The clonotype originates from a young man in good health. Some clones in this sample may be carry-over from other donors' samples. CDR3 residues: CASSLQGLDTQYF. CDR3 in DNA: TGTGCCAGCAGTCTCCAGGGGTTAGATACGCAGTATTTT.